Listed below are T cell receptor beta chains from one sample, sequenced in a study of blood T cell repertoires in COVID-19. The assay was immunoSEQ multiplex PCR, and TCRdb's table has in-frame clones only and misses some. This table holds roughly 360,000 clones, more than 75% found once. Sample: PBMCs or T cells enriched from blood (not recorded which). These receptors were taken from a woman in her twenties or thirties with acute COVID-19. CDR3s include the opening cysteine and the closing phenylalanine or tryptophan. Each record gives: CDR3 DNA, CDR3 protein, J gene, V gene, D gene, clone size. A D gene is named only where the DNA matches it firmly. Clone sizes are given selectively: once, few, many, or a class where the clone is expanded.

CDR3nt: TGTGCCAGCAGTTTACAGGCCAAAAACATTCAGTACTTC; CDR3aa: CASSLQAKNIQYF; j_gene: TRBJ2-4; v_gene: TRBV12-3/TRBV12-4; d_gene: .; abundance: .
CDR3nt: TGTGCCTGGAGTGTCGGACACAAAGGAGACATTCAGTACTTC; CDR3aa: CAWSVGHKGDIQYF; j_gene: TRBJ2-4; v_gene: TRBV30; d_gene: .; abundance: .
CDR3nt: TGCAGTGCTAGTTCGACAGGGCCCAATCAGCCCCAGCATTTT; CDR3aa: CSASSTGPNQPQHF; j_gene: TRBJ1-5; v_gene: TRBV20-1; d_gene: TRBD1; abundance: once
CDR3nt: TGTGCCAGCAGAGACAGGGGGCTTTCTGATGGCTACACCTTC; CDR3aa: CASRDRGLSDGYTF; j_gene: TRBJ1-2; v_gene: TRBV6-5; d_gene: TRBD1; abundance: .
CDR3nt: TGTGCCAGCAGCCAGTACCCCGGGGAGCTGTTTTTT; CDR3aa: CASSQYPGELFF; j_gene: TRBJ2-2; v_gene: TRBV7-3; d_gene: .; abundance: .
CDR3nt: TGTGCCAGCGGACTAGCGGGGGGCTACAATGAGCAGTTCTTC; CDR3aa: CASGLAGGYNEQFF; j_gene: TRBJ2-1; v_gene: TRBV27; d_gene: TRBD2; abundance: .
CDR3nt: TGTGCCAGCAGTTTCTTAGGAGCTGAAGCTTTCTTT; CDR3aa: CASSFLGAEAFF; j_gene: TRBJ1-1; v_gene: TRBV12-3/TRBV12-4; d_gene: .; abundance: .
CDR3nt: TGTGCCAGCAGCCAAGATTGGGGACAGGGGGTCTATGGCTACACCTTC; CDR3aa: CASSQDWGQGVYGYTF; j_gene: TRBJ1-2; v_gene: TRBV3-1/TRBV3-2; d_gene: TRBD1; abundance: .
CDR3nt: TGCAGCGAAATGACAGGGGGTCCTGAGCAGTTCTTC; CDR3aa: CSEMTGGPEQFF; j_gene: TRBJ2-1; v_gene: TRBV29-1; d_gene: TRBD1; abundance: .
CDR3nt: TGTGCCAGTAGTATACGCACCAGCGGGGGATCCCAAGAGACCCAGTACTTC; CDR3aa: CASSIRTSGGSQETQYF; j_gene: TRBJ2-5; v_gene: TRBV19; d_gene: TRBD2; abundance: .
CDR3nt: TGCGCCAGCAGGAAAGGGGGAGGGCAAGATTCACCCCTCCACTTT; CDR3aa: CASRKGGGQDSPLHF; j_gene: TRBJ1-6; v_gene: TRBV10-2; d_gene: .; abundance: .
CDR3nt: TGTGCCAGCAGCCAGGAGTCGAGATACGAGCAGTACTTC; CDR3aa: CASSQESRYEQYF; j_gene: TRBJ2-7; v_gene: TRBV3-1/TRBV3-2; d_gene: .; abundance: .
CDR3nt: TGTGCCAGCAGTTACGTGGACACGATAAACTATGGCTACACCTTC; CDR3aa: CASSYVDTINYGYTF; j_gene: TRBJ1-2; v_gene: TRBV6-2/TRBV6-3; d_gene: .; abundance: .
CDR3nt: TGCGCCAGCAGCTTATGGGGAGGCCAGTACTTC; CDR3aa: CASSLWGGQYF; j_gene: TRBJ2-5; v_gene: TRBV5-1; d_gene: .; abundance: .
CDR3nt: TGTGCCAGCAGCCCGGACAGGCGTAACTATGGCTACACCTTC; CDR3aa: CASSPDRRNYGYTF; j_gene: TRBJ1-2; v_gene: TRBV9; d_gene: TRBD1; abundance: once
CDR3nt: TGTGCCACTGCGGACAGGGTAGGATCACCCCTCCACTTT; CDR3aa: CATADRVGSPLHF; j_gene: TRBJ1-6; v_gene: TRBV2; d_gene: TRBD1; abundance: .
CDR3nt: TGCAGTGCAGGCCCTGCGGGTGAGCAGTTCTTC; CDR3aa: CSAGPAGEQFF; j_gene: TRBJ2-1; v_gene: TRBV20-1; d_gene: .; abundance: .
CDR3nt: TGTGCCAGCAGTGAACCGGCGGTAAGCTCCTACGAGCAGTACTTC; CDR3aa: CASSEPAVSSYEQYF; j_gene: TRBJ2-7; v_gene: TRBV6-1; d_gene: .; abundance: .
CDR3nt: TGTGCCAGCAGCTTCCCCGACAGAAATGAGCAGTTCTTC; CDR3aa: CASSFPDRNEQFF; j_gene: TRBJ2-1; v_gene: TRBV7-2; d_gene: .; abundance: .
CDR3nt: TGTGCCAGCAGCGCCGGGACAGGGTCACACGAGCAGTACTTC; CDR3aa: CASSAGTGSHEQYF; j_gene: TRBJ2-7; v_gene: TRBV11-2; d_gene: TRBD1; abundance: .
CDR3nt: TGTGCCAGTAGTATGCTTAGCGGGGGAATTGAGCAGTTCTTC; CDR3aa: CASSMLSGGIEQFF; j_gene: TRBJ2-1; v_gene: TRBV19; d_gene: TRBD2; abundance: .
CDR3nt: TGTGCCAGCTCACCGGGGGGAAACTATGGCTACACCTTC; CDR3aa: CASSPGGNYGYTF; j_gene: TRBJ1-2; v_gene: TRBV6-4; d_gene: .; abundance: .
CDR3nt: TGTGCCTCCTCGGGACTCCCGAATTCACCCCTCCACTTT; CDR3aa: CASSGLPNSPLHF; j_gene: TRBJ1-6; v_gene: TRBV10-3; d_gene: .; abundance: .
CDR3nt: TGTGCCAGCAGCTTAGTGGGCGGGGGAGATACGCAGTATTTT; CDR3aa: CASSLVGGGDTQYF; j_gene: TRBJ2-3; v_gene: TRBV7-9; d_gene: TRBD2; abundance: .
CDR3nt: TGTGCCAGCAGTTACGGACTTGGCTACACCTTC; CDR3aa: CASSYGLGYTF; j_gene: TRBJ1-2; v_gene: TRBV6-5; d_gene: .; abundance: .
CDR3nt: TGTGCCAGCAGTCCCCCGTCTGGGAGGGCTTTCGCGTACGAGCAGTACTTC; CDR3aa: CASSPPSGRAFAYEQYF; j_gene: TRBJ2-7; v_gene: TRBV28; d_gene: TRBD2; abundance: few
CDR3nt: TGTGCCAGCAGTTCCCTCGGTTCGGAAGCTTTCTTT; CDR3aa: CASSSLGSEAFF; j_gene: TRBJ1-1; v_gene: TRBV27; d_gene: .; abundance: .
CDR3nt: TGTGCCAGCAGTGGACAGGGGGTATTCAATCAGCCCCAGCATTTT; CDR3aa: CASSGQGVFNQPQHF; j_gene: TRBJ1-5; v_gene: TRBV2; d_gene: TRBD1; abundance: .
CDR3nt: TGTGCCAGCAGTGGGGAAGGGGATTATAGCAATCAGCCCCAGCATTTT; CDR3aa: CASSGEGDYSNQPQHF; j_gene: TRBJ1-5; v_gene: TRBV6-1; d_gene: .; abundance: .
CDR3nt: TGTGCCAGCAGTGACTTGACAGTGAACACTGAAGCTTTCTTT; CDR3aa: CASSDLTVNTEAFF; j_gene: TRBJ1-1; v_gene: TRBV2; d_gene: .; abundance: .